These 26 T cell receptor beta chains were all obtained from the same sample, sequenced in a study of cytomegalovirus exposure and HLA in healthy donors. The PCR employed 60 Vbeta primers together with 13 Jbeta primers. Measured with immunoSEQ multiplex PCR; TCRdb has only the in-frame clones, and not every one. This sample has about 190,000 clones, with over 70% found just once. Sequenced sample: PBMCs. These receptors were collected from a man under 40 in good health and CMV-seronegative.

V and J are TRBV7-9 and TRBJ1-4; no firm D call. This CDR3 contains 14 residues. V dropped 0 bases and J dropped 7 bases, with 9 bases sitting between them. Germline V gives CDR1 SEHNR, CDR2 FQNEAQ (reference sequence). CDR3 bases: TGTGCCAGCAGCTTAGCGAACAGCCTTGAAAAACTGTTTTTT. This sequence encodes CASSLANSLEKLFF.

In this sample, this clone turned up a few times. The V and J genes are TRBV6-5 and TRBJ2-5, with D possibly matching TRBD1 (5 bases). The DNA end lines up better with TRBJ2-7; the J call may be wrong. The V gene's germline CDR1 is MNHEY and CDR2 SVGAGI. There are 13 residues in the CDR3. The CDR3 protein is CASRQGTTYEQYF. CDR3 bases: TGTGCCAGCAGGCAGGGAACTACCTACGAGCAGTACTTC.

The chain is built from TRBV5-3 and TRBJ2-7; D may be TRBD2 (6 bases). TRBV5-3 is an ORF for which the function is uncertain. V was pared by 4 bases and J by 2 bases, with 16 bases between. CDR3 length: 15 amino acids. The DNA of the CDR3 is TGTGCCAGAAGCCCGCATCTAGCGTCGGCCTACGAGCAGTACTTC. The encoded protein is CARSPHLASAYEQYF.

This chain links TRBV7-9 with TRBJ1-2; D is possibly TRBD1 (5 bases). The germline V and J ends were trimmed by 1 base and 4 bases, with 25 bases remaining between them. Per the germline V gene, CDR1 is SEHNR and CDR2 is FQNEAQ (reference sequence). There are 19 residues in the CDR3. The CDR3: CASSLVFMYLGRDPYGYTF. The CDR3 DNA follows: TGTGCCAGCAGCTTAGTGTTCATGTATCTGGGGCGGGACCCCTATGGCTACACCTTC.

This clone has just one count. CDR3 loop: CASSLGSRGSYEQYF. CDR3 sequence (DNA): TGTGCCAGCAGCTTAGGTTCCAGGGGTTCCTACGAGCAGTACTTC. J is TRBJ2-7 and V is TRBV7-9; perhaps TRBD1 as D (6 bases). Germline V gene sequence: CDR1 SEHNR, CDR2 FQNEAQ (reference sequence). CDR3 length: 15 residues. Deletions cut 1 base from V and 1 base from J, with 11 bases between.

Only one count was recorded for this clone. This rearrangement joins TRBV18 to TRBJ2-3, with TRBD2 matching 13 bases. V lost 3 bases and J lost 2; bases outside the gene matches: 14. Germline CDR1 and CDR2: KGHSH and LQKENI. There are 20 residues in the CDR3. The CDR3 nucleotides read TGTGCCAGCTCACCGACTCGGACTAGCGGGAGAAGGGGTACCACAGATACGCAGTATTTT. As protein: CASSPTRTSGRRGTTDTQYF.

V is TRBV2 and J is TRBJ1-4; D gene uncertain. The CDR3 sequence is 14 residues long. CDR1 is SNHLY, CDR2 FYNNEI, per germline. The V end was cut by 3 bases, the J end by 5 bases, with 10 bases between. The chain's CDR3 is CASSDVRGNEKLFF. Here the CDR3 DNA reads TGTGCCAGCAGTGACGTCCGAGGAAATGAAAAACTGTTTTTT.

The V and J genes are TRBV6-5 and TRBJ2-7, with D possibly TRBD2 on 5 matching bases. CDR1 and CDR2 from the germline V gene are MNHEY and SVGAGI. Trimming cost V 0 bases and J 2 bases, with 8 bases left between them. The CDR3 sequence is 14 residues long. The CDR3, as DNA: TGTGCCAGCAGTTACTCGAGGGCCCCCTACGAGCAGTACTTC. It yields the protein CASSYSRAPYEQYF.

The chain uses TRBV5-5 and TRBJ2-1, with TRBD1 matching over 9 bases. After removal of 4 bases from V and 5 bases from J, the junction contained 7 bases not matched to a gene. CDR3 length equals 15 residues. Germline CDR1 reads SGHKS; CDR2 reads YYEKEE (reference sequence). CDR3 nucleotides: TGTGCCAGCAGCCCCCGGACAGGGGTCGACAATGAGCAGTTCTTC. Its translation: CASSPRTGVDNEQFF. Variable domain in full (rest from reference TRBV5-5 and TRBJ2-1): DAGVTQSPTHLIKTRGQQVTLRCSPISGHKSVSWYQQVLGQGPQFIFQYYEKEERGRGNFPDRFSARQFPNYSSELNVNALLLGDSALYLCASSPRTGVDNEQFFGPGTRLTVL.

V usage is TRBV28 and J usage is TRBJ1-2, with TRBD1 identical over 7 bases. The CDR3 consists of 14 residues. Germline assignment: CDR1 MDHEN and CDR2 SYDVKM. V lost 3 bases and J lost 1; bases outside the gene matches: 2. CDR3 sequence (DNA): TGTGCCAGCAGTTTGCCAGGGGGTAACTATGGCTACACCTTC. Translated: CASSLPGGNYGYTF.

This clone has only one observation. The chain employs TRBV14 and TRBJ2-1, with D unclear. V was trimmed by 1 base and J by 5 bases, leaving 6 bases between them. CDR3 length: 13 residues. The V gene's germline CDR1 is SGHDN and CDR2 FVKESK. In nucleotides, the CDR3 is TGTGCCAGCAGCCAAGTCCTACACAATGAGCAGTTCTTC. Protein: CASSQVLHNEQFF.

The chain is built from TRBV15 and TRBJ2-1; 7 bases are a match to TRBD1. Germline assignment: CDR1 LNHNV and CDR2 YYDKDF (reference sequence). CDR3 size: 15 residues. The V segment lost 3 bases and the J segment 7 bases; nucleotides outside the gene matches: 9. The CDR3: CATSRQTGWENEQFF. The CDR3 DNA reads TGTGCCACCAGCAGGCAGACAGGGTGGGAGAATGAGCAGTTCTTC. The full variable domain, in which reference TRBV15 and TRBJ2-1 provide the parts outside the CDR3, is DAMVIQNPRYQVTQFGKPVTLSCSQTLNHNVMYWYQQKSSQAPKLLFHYYDKDFNNEADTPDNFQSRRPNTSFCFLDIRSPGLGDTAMYLCATSRQTGWENEQFFGPGTRLTVL.

The J gene is TRBJ2-2, the V gene TRBV5-5; D unresolved. V lost 4 bases to trimming and J lost 6 bases, with 7 bases between them. In germline, CDR1 is SGHKS, CDR2 YYEKEE (reference sequence). The CDR3 totals 12 residues. The CDR3 bases are TGTGCCAGCAGCGTTTCCTCCGGGGAGCTGTTTTTT. Translated, it gives CASSVSSGELFF.

V usage is TRBV19 and J usage is TRBJ2-5; possibly TRBD1 for D (6 bases). Germline CDR1 and CDR2: LNHDA and SQIVND (reference sequence). The CDR3 length is 14 residues. The germline V and J ends were trimmed by 3 bases and 5 bases, with 13 bases remaining between them. Here the CDR3 reads CASSIMGAGETQYF. The CDR3 DNA sequence: TGTGCCAGTAGTATTATGGGGGCCGGGGAGACCCAGTACTTC.

This rearrangement joins TRBV18 to TRBJ2-7; TRBD2 agrees at 14 bases. The CDR3 runs 18 residues. Germline CDR1 KGHSH, CDR2 LQKENI. V shed 0 bases, J shed 4 bases, and the junction held 8 bases outside the gene matches. CDR3 amino acids: CASSPPLAGTSGRYEQYF. Written as DNA, the CDR3 is TGTGCCAGCTCACCACCGTTGGCCGGGACTAGCGGGAGATACGAGCAGTACTTC. The full variable domain, with the rest looked up from reference TRBV18 and TRBJ2-7, is NAGVMQNPRHLVRRRGQEARLRCSPMKGHSHVYWYRQLPEEGLKFMVYLQKENIIDESGMPKERFSAEFPKEGPSILRIQQVVRGDSAAYFCASSPPLAGTSGRYEQYFGPGTRLTVT.

This chain uses TRBV19 with TRBJ1-1; D ambiguous. This CDR3 comprises 13 residues. The V gene's germline CDR1 is LNHDA and CDR2 SQIVND (reference sequence). Trimming removed 1 base at V and 2 bases at J, with 5 bases between. The CDR3 loop is CASSIVLNTEAFF. Written as DNA, the CDR3 is TGTGCCAGTAGTATAGTACTTAACACTGAAGCTTTCTTT.

The chain has TRBV5-1 and TRBJ1-6; TRBD1 is a possible D gene (5 bases). Trimming shortened V by 0 bases and J by 2 bases, and 9 bases separated the two germline ends. The germline V gene encodes CDR1 SGHRS and CDR2 YFSETQ. This CDR3 spans 16 amino acids. CDR3 region: CASSLDRWTYNSPLHF. CDR3 nucleotides: TGCGCCAGCAGCTTGGACAGGTGGACCTATAATTCACCCCTCCACTTT.

The V gene is TRBV18, the J gene TRBJ2-7; tentative D call: TRBD2 (6 bases). The CDR3 spans 14 residues. CDR1 is KGHSH and CDR2 is LQKENI in the germline V gene. With 2 bases removed from V and 5 bases from J, the gap between germline ends came to 13 bases. CDR3 nucleotide sequence: TGTGCCAGCTCACCATATGGAGGGGTGGACGAGCAGTACTTC. This gives the protein CASSPYGGVDEQYF.

The chain couples TRBV28 to TRBJ1-5; D is possibly TRBD1 (6 bases). The V end lost 6 bases, the J end lost 9 bases, and 24 bases lay between the germline ends. Germline V gene lookup returns CDR1 MDHEN and CDR2 SYDVKM. The CDR3 has 16 residues. In nucleotides, the CDR3 is TGTGCCAGCAGCGAGACCGGGACACCGAGACGGAGGCCCCAGCATTTT. Its translation is CASSETGTPRRRPQHF.

Details on this clone: This specimen includes other DNA sequences encoding the same CDR3. Here the CDR3 DNA reads TGCGCCAGCAGCAAACTAGCACAGGGGGCGGGGGAGACCCAGTACTTC. Its translation: CASSKLAQGAGETQYF. The chain couples TRBV4-1 to TRBJ2-5; the match to TRBD1 covers 9 bases. CDR3 length equals 16 residues. Germline lookup yields CDR1 MGHRA and CDR2 YSYEKL. V was clipped by 5 bases and J by 5 bases; unmatched bases: 12.

This clone was counted a few times. The rearrangement joins TRBV6-5 to TRBJ2-7; 8 bases match TRBD2. The V and J ends lost 0 bases and 2 bases, in that order; junction bases with no gene match: 0. The CDR3 has 14 residues. Germline V gene lookup returns CDR1 MNHEY and CDR2 SVGAGI. The CDR3 here is CASSYSTSAYEQYF. The DNA for the CDR3 is TGTGCCAGCAGTTACTCGACTAGCGCCTACGAGCAGTACTTC.

V usage is TRBV2 and J usage is TRBJ2-7; D is perhaps TRBD1 (6 bases). V was shortened by 4 bases and J by 4 bases, with 20 bases between the two germline ends. Germline V gene lookup returns CDR1 SNHLY and CDR2 FYNNEI. This CDR3 comprises 16 residues. This CDR3 is CASSGLVRDTSYEQYF. In DNA, the CDR3 is TGTGCCAGCAGTGGCCTGGTTCGGGACACATCATACGAGCAGTACTTC.

The chain combines TRBV28 with TRBJ1-2; maybe TRBD1 (6 bases). Germline-derived CDR1 and CDR2 are MDHEN and SYDVKM. The CDR3 is made up of 14 amino acids. V dropped 5 bases and J dropped 4 bases, with 14 bases sitting between them. Here the CDR3 reads CASSPSGTPYGYTF. DNA of the CDR3: TGTGCCAGCAGTCCATCCGGGACACCCTATGGCTACACCTTC.

The chain couples TRBV7-9 to TRBJ1-1, with D perhaps TRBD1 (5 bases). Between the trimmed V and J ends, which lost 5 bases and 1 base, there was a span of 20 bases. The CDR3 covers 17 residues. CDR1 SEHNR and CDR2 FQNEAQ come from the germline V gene (reference sequence). The CDR3: CASSRSTPDQGNTEAFF. The CDR3 nucleotides read TGTGCCAGCAGCCGTTCTACGCCGGACCAGGGGAACACTGAAGCTTTCTTT.

V usage is TRBV6-6 and J usage is TRBJ1-1; no firm D call. Trimming removed 4 bases at V and 3 bases at J, with 9 bases between. The CDR3 has 13 amino acids. In germline, CDR1 is MNHNY, CDR2 SVGAGI (reference sequence). CDR3 sequence: CASSSEAYTEAFF. The CDR3 DNA reads TGTGCCAGCAGTTCGGAGGCCTACACTGAAGCTTTCTTT.

The chain joins TRBV7-2 to TRBJ1-3; D possibly corresponds to TRBD1 (5 bases). Between the trimmed V and J ends, which lost 5 bases and 4 bases, there was a span of 18 bases. From germline, CDR1 is SGHTA and CDR2 FQGNSA. CDR3 length: 16 residues. The CDR3 bases are TGTGCCAGCAGCCCGACAGCGTTAGGGGCCGGAAACACCATATATTTT. Translated: CASSPTALGAGNTIYF.